A selection of T cell receptor beta chains follows, all from one sample in a study of CD8+CD57+ T cells in acquired aplastic anemia. TCRdb re-called the reads with MiXCR, one entry per CDR3 protein. The repertoire holds about 210,000 distinct CDR3 sequences, with 34% as singletons. The specimen was sorted CD4+, CD8+, or CD8+CD57+ T cells (not recorded which) from PBMCs. These receptors all come from a human donor in good health, serving as a control. The CDR3 runs from the conserved cysteine through the conserved F or W. The D gene is left open where the match is weak. Clone size is given for some rows only: seen once, a few or many times, or a class if the clone is expanded.

clone_size,d_call,v_call,j_call,cdr3_nt,cdr3_aa
many,-,TRBV20-1,TRBJ1-1,TGCAGTGCTAGAGGGGTGCGGGGGGTGGACACTGAAGCTTTCTTT,CSARGVRGVDTEAFF
few,-,TRBV5-1,TRBJ1-4,TGCGCCAGCAGCTTGGGTATACTCGCACGGACAACTAATGAAAAACTGTTTTTT,CASSLGILARTTNEKLFF
once,-,TRBV2,TRBJ2-7,TGTGCCAGCAGGTGGAATACCTACGAGCAGTACTTC,CASRWNTYEQYF
many,TRBD1,TRBV6-1,TRBJ1-6,TGTGCCAGCAGCCAGAGGGGGCTAGATAATTCACCCCTCCACTTT,CASSQRGLDNSPLHF
few,-,TRBV5-5,TRBJ2-2,TGTGCCAGCAGCGACGGGGGATGGGCCGGGGAGCTGTTTTTT,CASSDGGWAGELFF
-,-,TRBV6-1,TRBJ2-7,TGTGCCAGCAGCTCCCCGGTTGTGGCAGGGCAATCCTACGAGCAGTACTTC,CASSSPVVAGQSYEQYF
-,TRBD1,TRBV6-1,TRBJ2-2,TGTGCCAGCAGTGATGATGACAGGGGTAACACCGGGGAGCTGTTTTTT,CASSDDDRGNTGELFF
few,-,TRBV7-2,TRBJ2-5,TGTGCCAGCAGCTTATTAGGTTCCGGAGAGACCCAGTACTTC,CASSLLGSGETQYF
-,-,TRBV7-3,TRBJ2-7,TGTGCCAGCACCGCGCTGGGCCCCTACGAGCAGTACTTC,CASTALGPYEQYF
-,TRBD1,TRBV5-1,TRBJ2-7,TGCGCCAGCTCACGAAACGTAGGGACAGGGGGATCCTACGAGCAGTACTTC,CASSRNVGTGGSYEQYF
-,TRBD2,TRBV24-1,TRBJ2-1,TGTGCTACCAGTTGGACCGGGACTAGCGGGATCAATGAGCAGTTCTTC,CATSWTGTSGINEQFF
many,-,TRBV2,TRBJ1-1,TGTGCCACCTCAGTTTCTGGGAACACTGAAGCTTTCTTT,CATSVSGNTEAFF
many,-,TRBV7-6,TRBJ1-5,TGTGCCAGCAGCTTGGGAGGGTTTCAGCCCCAGCATTTT,CASSLGGFQPQHF
-,TRBD1,TRBV6-1,TRBJ1-4,TGTGCCAGCAGCGACAGGGCAACTAATGAAAAACTGTTTTTT,CASSDRATNEKLFF
many,-,TRBV20-1,TRBJ2-7,TGCAGTGCTAGTAGCAGGGTTAACTACGAGCAGTACTTC,CSASSRVNYEQYF
-,-,TRBV6-2/TRBV6-3,TRBJ1-4,TGTGCCAGCAGTTACGGCCGGGGCGCAACTAATGAAAAACTGCTTTTT,CASSYGRGATNEKLLF
-,TRBD2,TRBV10-3,TRBJ2-7,TGTGCCAGCAGTTACGCCACTAGCGGTGAGCAGTACTTC,CASSYATSGEQYF
few,TRBD1,TRBV11-2,TRBJ2-2,TGTGCCAGCAGCTTTTTGACAGGGGGCTACGCCGGGGAGCTGTTTTTT,CASSFLTGGYAGELFF
few,-,TRBV7-3,TRBJ1-6,TGTGCCAGGACCAGGGCTTCACCCCTCCACTTT,CARTRASPLHF
-,-,TRBV5-6,TRBJ1-5,TGTGCCAGCAGCTCCGGGTTGAAAGATACGCAGCATTTT,CASSSGLKDTQHF
once,-,TRBV20-1,TRBJ1-6,TGCAGTGCACCCGCCCCGGGACAAACTTATAATTCACCCCTCCACTTT,CSAPAPGQTYNSPLHF
many,-,TRBV19,TRBJ1-2,TGTGCCAGTAGTCCTCAACCCGGAGTTAACTATGGCTACACCTTC,CASSPQPGVNYGYTF
many,TRBD1,TRBV20-1,TRBJ1-1,TGCAGTGCCAGCAGGGACAGGGTCACTGAAGCTTTCTTT,CSASRDRVTEAFF
many,-,TRBV20-1,TRBJ1-6,TGCAGTGCCCTCTTGGACGCCCTCCACTTT,CSALLDALHF
many,TRBD1,TRBV2,TRBJ1-6,TGTGCCAGCAGGGAGGGGACAGGGGTGTTTTCACCCCTCCACTTT,CASREGTGVFSPLHF
many,TRBD1,TRBV20-1,TRBJ2-3,TGCAGTGCTAGGGACAGGGTAGCCACAGATACGCAGTATTTT,CSARDRVATDTQYF
-,TRBD2,TRBV20-1,TRBJ2-1,TGCAGTGCTAGAGATCCCGGGACTAGCGGGAGTGGTGAGCAGTTCTTC,CSARDPGTSGSGEQFF
few,-,TRBV5-1,TRBJ1-6,TGCGCCAGCAGCTTGGGACAGCGCTATAATTCACCCCTCCACTTT,CASSLGQRYNSPLHF
-,-,TRBV25-1,TRBJ1-1,TGTGCCAGTCCTCCTTCCAGCTTGGTAACAACACAGGGGAACACTGAAGCTTTCTTT,CASPPSSLVTTQGNTEAFF
few,-,TRBV12-5,TRBJ1-1,TGTGCTAGTGCCCTGAACACTGAAGCTTTCTTT,CASALNTEAFF
few,-,TRBV3-1,TRBJ1-5,TGTGCCAGCAGCCGAGGGACTCCCAGCAATCAGCCCCAGCATTTT,CASSRGTPSNQPQHF